The 24 T cell receptor beta chains below come from one sample, sequenced in a study of tumor-infiltrating lymphocytes in oesophageal squamous cell carcinoma. One entry per CDR3 protein results from TCRdb running MiXCR on the PCR reads. The sample records over 8,000 distinct CDR3 sequences, about 60% being singletons. The specimen sequenced was esophageal tumor tissue. These TCRs come from a female donor with esophageal squamous cell carcinoma.

DNA for the CDR3: TGTGCCAGCAGTCCCCAACTCAATGAGCAGTTCTTC. It specifies CASSPQLNEQFF. The chain has TRBV28 and TRBJ2-5; D is undetermined. The J call may be incorrect, as the DNA end agrees better with TRBJ2-1. This CDR3 contains 12 residues. Germline values: CDR1 MDHEN, CDR2 SYDVKM.

This clonotype was recorded only once. The V call is TRBV28, the J call TRBJ2-1; D unclear. The J call is doubtful: the DNA matches TRBJ2-7 better. Germline CDR1 is MDHEN and CDR2 is SYDVKM. The CDR3 sequence is 12 residues long. The CDR3 loop reads CASSAGPYEQYF. CDR3 DNA sequence: TGTGCCAGCAGCGCCGGGCCTTACGAGCAGTACTTC.

The rearrangement uses TRBV7-2 and TRBJ2-3; D call uncertain. In germline, CDR1 is SGHTA, CDR2 FQGNSA. CDR3 length: 12 residues. Trimming removed 4 bases from V and 6 bases from J, with 8 bases in between. Here the CDR3 DNA reads TGTGCCAGCAGCTCCTGGACGGATACGCAGTATTTT. Its translation is CASSSWTDTQYF.

This clonotype was counted between two and nine times. This chain joins TRBV7-2 and TRBJ2-5; D call uncertain. Trimming stripped 3 bases from V and 4 bases from J, with 9 bases between. The CDR3 has 13 residues. Germline V gives CDR1 SGHTA, CDR2 FQGNSA. CDR3: CASSFSVGETQYF. The CDR3 coding sequence is TGTGCCAGCAGCTTCAGCGTGGGAGAGACCCAGTACTTC.

This chain links TRBV7-3 with TRBJ1-1, with D perhaps TRBD1 (6 bases). Germline-derived CDR1 and CDR2 are SGHTA and FQGTGA. The CDR3 is 15 amino acids. V was cut by 5 bases and J by 0 bases, with 13 bases left in between. The CDR3 reads CASSHTGGLNTEAFF. In DNA, the CDR3 is TGTGCCAGCAGCCACACCGGGGGGCTGAACACTGAAGCTTTCTTT.

By its share, this clonotype is medium-sized (0.01 to 0.1%). The chain recombines TRBV6-1 with TRBJ1-1, with D perhaps matching TRBD1 (5 bases). CDR3 length: 16 amino acids. V lost 10 bases, J lost 1 base, and 22 bases lay in between. Germline CDR1 is MNHNS and CDR2 is SASEGT. The CDR3 nucleotides read TGTGCCACGACGAGGGGTCGAGAGGGGAAGAACACTGAAGCTTTCTTT. Translating it yields CATTRGREGKNTEAFF.

In its sample, this clonotype was seen once. This chain links TRBV11-2 with TRBJ2-7; D call uncertain. Gene TRBJ1-2 matches the end of the DNA better, so the J call may be wrong. CDR3 length: 15 amino acids. Germline V gene lookup returns CDR1 SGHAT and CDR2 FQNNGV. In DNA form, the CDR3 reads TGTGCCAGCAGCTTAGCGATACCCGGAGTGAATGGCTACACCTTC. Amino acids: CASSLAIPGVNGYTF.

V is TRBV6-1 and J is TRBJ1-4; a weak D match, TRBD1 (6 bases). The CDR3 contains 19 residues. The germline V and J ends were trimmed by 6 bases and 7 bases, with 30 bases remaining between them. Germline CDR1 MNHNS, CDR2 SASEGT. The CDR3 coding sequence is TGTGCCAGCAGCCATGGACAGTCCCTGACCCCCCGTAGTACTGAAAAACTGTTTTTT. Residues: CASSHGQSLTPRSTEKLFF.

The rearrangement uses TRBV6-2 or TRBV6-3 and TRBJ2-1; D is possibly TRBD1 or TRBD2 (5 bases each). CDR3 length: 15 residues. Germline values: CDR1 MNHEY, CDR2 SVGEGT. Deletions cut 5 bases from V and 5 bases from J, with 16 bases between. This CDR3 reads CASSRGPFSDNEQFF. In DNA, the CDR3 is TGTGCCAGCAGTAGGGGACCTTTCTCGGACAATGAGCAGTTCTTC.

The chain combines TRBV7-6 with TRBJ1-1; no clear D. Trimming stripped 2 bases from V and 4 bases from J, with 11 bases between. From germline, CDR1 is SGHVS and CDR2 FNYEAQ. CDR3 size: 14 residues. CDR3 residues: CASSLPGYGTEAFF. The CDR3 coding sequence is TGTGCCAGCAGCTTACCCGGGTATGGCACTGAAGCTTTCTTT.

The rearrangement links TRBV18 to TRBJ2-3; D not resolved. Per the germline V gene, CDR1 is KGHSH and CDR2 is LQKENI. Deletions cut 2 bases from V and 5 bases from J, with 5 bases between. The CDR3 extends over 12 amino acids. The CDR3 here is CASSPEQDTQYF. The CDR3 DNA sequence: TGTGCCAGCTCACCAGAACAAGATACGCAGTATTTT.

The table lists this clonotype with a few counts. V is TRBV28 and J is TRBJ2-1; D is ambiguous. The V end was cut by 7 bases, the J end by 9 bases, with 16 bases between. CDR1 and CDR2 from the germline V gene are MDHEN and SYDVKM. There are 13 residues in the CDR3. CDR3 bases: TGTGCCAGCACTTTTCAACAGTGGACTGAGCAGTTCTTC. It encodes CASTFQQWTEQFF.

V is TRBV7-3 and J is TRBJ2-7; D unresolved. Germline V gene lookup returns CDR1 SGHTA and CDR2 FQGTGA. V dropped 5 bases and J dropped 0 bases, with 11 bases sitting between them. The CDR3 has 14 amino acids. The chain's CDR3 is CASSPGYPSYEQYF. CDR3 sequence (DNA): TGTGCCAGCAGCCCCGGTTACCCCTCCTACGAGCAGTACTTC.

A note on this clonotype: It is likely a read error, because the conserved phenylalanine at the end of the CDR3 is missing. The rearrangement joins TRBV10-3 to TRBJ2-5; maybe TRBD1 (5 bases). The V end was cut by 2 bases, the J end by 3 bases, with 7 bases between. CDR3 length: 13 amino acids. CDR1 and CDR2 from the germline V gene are ENHRY and SYGVKD. CDR3 amino acids: CAISELQEETQYL. In DNA, the CDR3 is TGTGCCATCAGTGAGCTACAGGAAGAGACCCAGTACTTG.

The chain uses TRBV7-8 and TRBJ2-5; TRBD1 is a possible D gene (5 bases). The DNA end is more similar to TRBJ2-1, so the J call may be wrong. Germline V CDR1 and CDR2: SGHVS, FQNEAQ. The CDR3 runs 13 residues. The CDR3 reads CATKAGIYNEQFF. The CDR3 region has the DNA TGTGCCACTAAGGCAGGGATCTACAATGAGCAGTTCTTC.

This clonotype came up once. V gene TRBV5-6 combines with J gene TRBJ2-3, with D maybe TRBD2 (6 bases). Trimming pared 3 bases from V and 6 bases from J, leaving 11 bases between. The CDR3 consists of 13 residues. The germline V gene encodes CDR1 SGHDT and CDR2 YYEEEE. CDR3 sequence: CASSSLADDTQYF. The CDR3 bases are TGTGCCAGCAGCTCACTAGCTGATGATACGCAGTATTTT.

This clonotype was found a few times. The gene calls are TRBV7-3 and TRBJ2-5, with 7 bases fitting TRBD2. The end of the DNA fits TRBJ2-1 better, so the J call may be wrong. The CDR3 is made up of 15 amino acids. The germline V gene encodes CDR1 SGHTA and CDR2 FQGTGA. The CDR3 bases are TGTGCCAGCAGCTTGGGAGGGACTTCCTACAATGAGCAGTTCTTC. Translated, it gives CASSLGGTSYNEQFF.

The chain joins TRBV7-4 to TRBJ2-2, with 7 bases lining up with TRBD2. The CDR3 covers 15 residues. Looked up from germline, CDR1 is SGHVT and CDR2 is SQSDAQ. Germline trimming cut 5 bases from V and 1 base from J; bases unmatched to any gene: 4. The chain's CDR3 is CASSRTGGNTGELFF. CDR3 in DNA: TGTGCCAGCAGCCGGACGGGAGGGAACACCGGGGAGCTGTTTTTT.

This clonotype was seen many times. This chain connects TRBV7-6 to TRBJ2-5, with TRBD1 identical over 8 bases. V was clipped by 1 base and J by 11 bases; unmatched bases: 15. This CDR3 is built from 16 residues. CDR1 is SGHVS and CDR2 is FNYEAQ in the germline V gene. The DNA for the CDR3 is TGTGCCAGCAGCTTAGTGTATTCAGGGGGCTCTAATGAGCAGTACTTC. This sequence encodes CASSLVYSGGSNEQYF.

This chain connects TRBV7-8 to TRBJ2-1, with 13 bases aligning to TRBD2. The CDR3 contains 14 residues. From germline, CDR1 is SGHVS and CDR2 FQNEAQ. Trimming at V came to 5 bases and at J to 12 bases, leaving 7 bases not matched to a gene. CDR3 in amino acids: CASSQTSGRAGQFF. The CDR3 coding sequence is TGTGCCAGCAGCCAAACTAGCGGGAGGGCCGGGCAGTTCTTC.

V is TRBV28 and J is TRBJ2-2, with a weak D call TRBD1 (5 bases). Trimming stripped 6 bases from V and 0 bases from J, with 14 bases between. The length of the CDR3 is 16 residues. Germline V gene lookup returns CDR1 MDHEN and CDR2 SYDVKM. CDR3 bases: TGTGCCAGCAGAATCCTAGACAGCGCGAACACCGGGGAGCTGTTTTTT. Residues: CASRILDSANTGELFF.

This clonotype qualifies as medium-sized. In DNA, the CDR3 is TGTGCCAGCAGCTTAGAGTCGGGAGTGGGGCACGCCACAGATACGCAGTATTTT. Amino acid sequence: CASSLESGVGHATDTQYF. The chain is built from TRBV7-3 and TRBJ2-3; D is perhaps TRBD2 (6 bases). Germline lookup yields CDR1 SGHTA and CDR2 FQGTGA. V lost 2 bases to trimming and J lost 2 bases, with 20 bases between them. The CDR3 sequence is 18 residues long. Using reference TRBV7-3 and TRBJ2-3 for the parts outside the CDR3, the full variable domain is GAGVSQTPSNKVTEKGKYVELRCDPISGHTALYWYRQSLGQGPEFLIYFQGTGAADDSGLPNDRFFAVRPEGSVSTLKIQRTERGDSAVYLCASSLESGVGHATDTQYFGPGTRLTVL.

This chain uses TRBV15 with TRBJ1-2; D unresolved. V gave up 1 base and J gave up 4 bases, with 16 bases separating them. This CDR3 is 16 amino acids long. CDR1 and CDR2 from the germline V gene are LNHNV and YYDKDF (reference sequence). CDR3 in DNA: TGTGCCACCAGCAGAGGGGCAGCGGGAATGAGCTATGGCTACACCTTC. Its protein is CATSRGAAGMSYGYTF.

The rearrangement joins TRBV28 to TRBJ2-7, with D unclear. The germline CDR1 and CDR2 sequences are MDHEN and SYDVKM. Between the trimmed V and J ends, which lost 2 bases and 3 bases, there was a span of 5 bases. This CDR3 has 12 amino acids. The CDR3 spells CASSLVGYEQYF. The CDR3 nucleotides read TGTGCCAGCAGTTTAGTCGGCTACGAGCAGTACTTC. Complete variable domain (other parts from reference TRBV28 and TRBJ2-7): DVKVTQSSRYLVKRTGEKVFLECVQDMDHENMFWYRQDPGLGLRLIYFSYDVKMKEKGDIPEGYSVSREKKERFSLILESASTNQTSMYLCASSLVGYEQYFGPGTRLTVT.